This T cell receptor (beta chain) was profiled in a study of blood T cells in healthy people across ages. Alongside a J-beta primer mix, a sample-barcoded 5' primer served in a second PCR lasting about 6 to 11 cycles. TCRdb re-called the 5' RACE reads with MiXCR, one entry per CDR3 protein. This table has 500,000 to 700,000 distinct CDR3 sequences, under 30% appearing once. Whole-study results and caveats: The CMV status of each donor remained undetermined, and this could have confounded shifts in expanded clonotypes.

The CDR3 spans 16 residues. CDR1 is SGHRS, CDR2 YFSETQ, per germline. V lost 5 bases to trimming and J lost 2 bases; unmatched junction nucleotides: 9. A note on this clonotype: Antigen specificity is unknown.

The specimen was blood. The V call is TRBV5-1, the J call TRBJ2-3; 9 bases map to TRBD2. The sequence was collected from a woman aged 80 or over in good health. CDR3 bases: TGCGCCAGCAGAAAAACTAGCGGGCCAAACACAGATACGCAGTATTTT. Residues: CASRKTSGPNTDTQYF. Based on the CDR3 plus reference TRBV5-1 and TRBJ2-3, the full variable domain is KAGVTQTPRYLIKTRGQQVTLSCSPISGHRSVSWYQQTPGQGLQFLFEYFSETQRNKGNFPGRFSGRQFSNSRSEMNVSTLELGDSALYLCASRKTSGPNTDTQYFGPGTRLTVL.